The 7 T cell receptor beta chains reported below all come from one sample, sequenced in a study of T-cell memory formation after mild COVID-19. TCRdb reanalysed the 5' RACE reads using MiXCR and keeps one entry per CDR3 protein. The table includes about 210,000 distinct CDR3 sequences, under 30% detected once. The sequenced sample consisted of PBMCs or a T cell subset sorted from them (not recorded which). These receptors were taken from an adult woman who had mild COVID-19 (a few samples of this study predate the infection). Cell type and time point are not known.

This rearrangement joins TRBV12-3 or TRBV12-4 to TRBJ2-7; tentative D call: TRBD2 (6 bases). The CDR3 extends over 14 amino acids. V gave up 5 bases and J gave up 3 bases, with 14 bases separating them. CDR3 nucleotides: TGTGCCAGCAGTCCCCGGGACTCCTACTACGAGCAGTACTTC. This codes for CASSPRDSYYEQYF.

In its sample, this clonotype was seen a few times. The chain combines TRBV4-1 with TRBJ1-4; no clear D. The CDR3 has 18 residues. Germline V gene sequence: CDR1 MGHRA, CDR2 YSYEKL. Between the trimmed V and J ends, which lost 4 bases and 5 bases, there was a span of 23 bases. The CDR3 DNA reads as TGCGCCAGCAGCCCGCTAGGCCGAAGGCGCTCTTTAAATGAAAAACTGTTTTTT. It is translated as CASSPLGRRRSLNEKLFF.

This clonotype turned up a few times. CDR3 protein: CASSLPIVWAGELFF. DNA for the CDR3: TGTGCCAGCAGCTTACCGATAGTATGGGCCGGGGAGCTGTTTTTT. The chain has TRBV7-9 and TRBJ2-2; D gene unclear. The CDR3 covers 15 residues. Germline CDR1 is SEHNR and CDR2 is FQNEAQ (reference sequence). The V end lost 2 bases, the J end lost 6 bases, and 13 bases lay between the germline ends.

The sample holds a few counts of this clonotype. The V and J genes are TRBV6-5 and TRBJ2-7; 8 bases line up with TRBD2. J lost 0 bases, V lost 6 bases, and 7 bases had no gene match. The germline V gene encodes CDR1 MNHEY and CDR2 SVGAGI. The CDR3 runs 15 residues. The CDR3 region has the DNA TGTGCCAGCAGCCCAACGGGGGGGAGCTCCTACGAGCAGTACTTC. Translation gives CASSPTGGSSYEQYF.

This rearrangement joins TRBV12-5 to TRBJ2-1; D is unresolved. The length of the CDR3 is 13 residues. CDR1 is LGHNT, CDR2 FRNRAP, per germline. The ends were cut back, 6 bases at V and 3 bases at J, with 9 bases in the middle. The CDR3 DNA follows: TGTGCTAGTGGCCATGGAAACTACAATGAGCAGTTCTTC. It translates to CASGHGNYNEQFF.

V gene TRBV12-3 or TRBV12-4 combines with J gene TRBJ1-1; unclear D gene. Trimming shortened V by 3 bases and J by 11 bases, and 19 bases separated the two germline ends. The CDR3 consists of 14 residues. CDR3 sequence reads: CASSFDGVQLRAFF. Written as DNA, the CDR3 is TGTGCCAGCAGTTTTGACGGGGTACAGTTGAGGGCTTTCTTT.

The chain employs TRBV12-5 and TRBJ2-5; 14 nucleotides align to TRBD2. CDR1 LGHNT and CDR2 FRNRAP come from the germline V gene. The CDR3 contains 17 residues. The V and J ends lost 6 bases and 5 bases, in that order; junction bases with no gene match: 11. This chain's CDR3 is CASGLGLAGVSEETQYF. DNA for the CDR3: TGTGCTAGTGGCCTGGGACTAGCGGGAGTCTCGGAGGAGACCCAGTACTTC. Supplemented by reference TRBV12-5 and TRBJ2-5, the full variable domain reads DARVTQTPRHKVTEMGQEVTMRCQPILGHNTVFWYRQTMMQGLELLAYFRNRAPLDDSGMPKDRFSAEMPDATLATLKIQPSEPRDSAVYFCASGLGLAGVSEETQYFGPGTRLLVL.